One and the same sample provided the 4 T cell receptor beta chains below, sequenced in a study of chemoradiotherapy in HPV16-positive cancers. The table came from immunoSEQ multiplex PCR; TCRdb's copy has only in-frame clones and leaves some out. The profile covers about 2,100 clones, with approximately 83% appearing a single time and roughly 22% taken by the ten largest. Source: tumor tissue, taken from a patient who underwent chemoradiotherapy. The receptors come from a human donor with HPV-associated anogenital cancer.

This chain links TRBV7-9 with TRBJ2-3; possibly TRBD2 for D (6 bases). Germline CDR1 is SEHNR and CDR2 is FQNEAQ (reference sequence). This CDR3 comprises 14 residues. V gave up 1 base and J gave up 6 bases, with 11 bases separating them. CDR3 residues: CASSLGDSRDTQYF. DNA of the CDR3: TGTGCCAGCAGCTTAGGGGACTCTAGGGATACGCAGTATTTT.

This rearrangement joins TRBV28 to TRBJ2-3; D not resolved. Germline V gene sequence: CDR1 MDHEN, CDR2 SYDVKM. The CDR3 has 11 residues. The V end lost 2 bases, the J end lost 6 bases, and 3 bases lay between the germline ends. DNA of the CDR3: TGTGCCAGCAGTTTAGGGGATACGCAGTATTTT. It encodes CASSLGDTQYF.

The CDR3, as DNA: TGTGCCAGCAGAGGTGAAAAACTGTTTTTT. Translated: CASRGEKLFF. J is TRBJ1-4 and V is TRBV2; D uncertain. The CDR3 sequence is 10 residues long. Trimming left V 6 bases short and J 7 bases short, with 3 bases between. CDR1 SNHLY and CDR2 FYNNEI come from the germline V gene. Filled out from reference TRBV2 and TRBJ1-4, the complete variable domain reads EPEVTQTPSHQVTQMGQEVILRCVPISNHLYFYWYRQILGQKVEFLVSFYNNEISEKSEIFDDQFSVERPDGSNFTLKIRSTKLEDSAMYFCASRGEKLFFGSGTQLSVL.

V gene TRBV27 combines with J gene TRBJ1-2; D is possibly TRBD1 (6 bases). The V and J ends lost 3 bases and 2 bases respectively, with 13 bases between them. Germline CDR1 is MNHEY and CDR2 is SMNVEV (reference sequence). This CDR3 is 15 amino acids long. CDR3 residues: CASSFSPTGNYGYTF. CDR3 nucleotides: TGTGCCAGCAGTTTCTCCCCCACAGGGAACTATGGCTACACCTTC.